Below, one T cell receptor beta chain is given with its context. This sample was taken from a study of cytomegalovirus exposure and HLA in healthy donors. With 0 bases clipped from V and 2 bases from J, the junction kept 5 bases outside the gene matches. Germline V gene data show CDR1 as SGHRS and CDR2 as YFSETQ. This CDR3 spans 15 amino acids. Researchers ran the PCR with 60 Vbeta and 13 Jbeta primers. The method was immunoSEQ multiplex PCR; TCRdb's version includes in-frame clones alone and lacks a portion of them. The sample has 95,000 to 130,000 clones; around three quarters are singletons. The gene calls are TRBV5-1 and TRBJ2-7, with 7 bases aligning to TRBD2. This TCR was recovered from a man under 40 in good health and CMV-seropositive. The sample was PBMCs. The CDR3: CASSLGGGKAYEQYF. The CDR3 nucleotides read TGCGCCAGCAGCTTGGGGGGAGGGAAAGCCTACGAGCAGTACTTC.